Listed here is a single TCR beta chain. As handled by the study authors: Estimates of nucleated cell counts were drawn from the amplification of reference gene primers. Measured with immunoSEQ multiplex PCR; TCRdb has only the in-frame clones, and not every one. The V and J calls and the clone size are those of that table, but D and trimming were determined from the DNA. The sample lists tens of thousands of clones; around three quarters were seen once. The record originates from a study of blood T cell repertoires in COVID-19. Study-level background: From the United States, Italy and Spain came samples of acute and convalescent COVID-19. Sources were T cells, B-cell-depleted T cells, or PBMCs; the material itself was cDNA or gDNA.

V lost 1 base, J lost 7 bases, and 10 bases lay in between. CDR3 length equals 14 residues. From germline, CDR1 is SGHVS and CDR2 FQNEAQ. V and J are TRBV7-8 and TRBJ1-4; D is perhaps TRBD1 (6 bases). Sequenced sample: peripheral blood. The sequence was obtained from a woman of 80 years or more with active or convalescent COVID-19. The chain's CDR3 is CASSLDREGEKLFF. CDR3 nucleotide sequence: TGTGCCAGCAGCTTAGACAGGGAGGGTGAAAAACTGTTTTTT.